A selection of T cell receptor beta chains follows, all from one sample in a study of blood T cell repertoires in COVID-19. TCRdb's copy holds only in-frame clones and misses some; the assay was immunoSEQ multiplex PCR. The table shows roughly 120,000 clones, with approximately 89% occurring only once. The sample comprised peripheral blood. The receptors shown here come from a woman aged 60-70 years with COVID-19, enrolled during active disease. The CDR3 runs from the conserved cysteine through the conserved F or W.

v_call: TRBV5-6; j_call: TRBJ1-4; cdr3_aa: CASSAGLVRGLGEKLFF
v_call: TRBV7-9; j_call: TRBJ1-1; cdr3_aa: CAGAKQGGNTEAFF
v_call: TRBV7-9; j_call: TRBJ1-2; cdr3_aa: CASSLGEGLNGYTF
v_call: TRBV7-3; j_call: TRBJ2-1; cdr3_aa: CASSPQALVGAEQFF
v_call: TRBV19; j_call: TRBJ1-1; cdr3_aa: CASSIQAGGNTEAFF
v_call: TRBV19; j_call: TRBJ1-2; cdr3_aa: CASRRDREGYTF
v_call: TRBV10-2; j_call: TRBJ1-2; cdr3_aa: CASSVVRDYGYTF
v_call: TRBV4-1; j_call: TRBJ1-3; cdr3_aa: CASSQEQGTDSGNTIYF
v_call: TRBV27; j_call: TRBJ2-1; cdr3_aa: CASSSYEQGDLYNEQFF
v_call: TRBV9; j_call: TRBJ2-7; cdr3_aa: CASSDGSTSGAYEQYF
v_call: TRBV6-5; j_call: TRBJ2-4; cdr3_aa: CASSYDGTVQGNIQYF
v_call: TRBV10-1; j_call: TRBJ2-3; cdr3_aa: CASSEGTTSTDTQYF
v_call: TRBV7-3; j_call: TRBJ2-3; cdr3_aa: CASGLGLEDTDTQYF
v_call: TRBV7-2; j_call: TRBJ1-3; cdr3_aa: CASSLGPGGTGNTIYF
v_call: TRBV2; j_call: TRBJ1-1; cdr3_aa: CASSVDRGGTEAFF
v_call: TRBV24-1; j_call: TRBJ1-2; cdr3_aa: CATREAGGNYGYTF
v_call: TRBV9; j_call: TRBJ2-5; cdr3_aa: CASSVGLAGVQETQYF
v_call: TRBV29-1; j_call: TRBJ1-1; cdr3_aa: CSVAIRFEAFF
v_call: TRBV3-1/TRBV3-2; j_call: TRBJ2-3; cdr3_aa: CASSQERGTGGTDTQYF
v_call: TRBV9; j_call: TRBJ2-2; cdr3_aa: CASSASSVQQGTGELFF
v_call: TRBV25-1; j_call: TRBJ1-6; cdr3_aa: CASSAQEYPYNSPLHF
v_call: TRBV21-1; j_call: TRBJ2-3; cdr3_aa: CASSIKGQGEVDTQYF
v_call: TRBV15; j_call: TRBJ1-1; cdr3_aa: CATSGQGNTEAFF
v_call: TRBV6-5; j_call: TRBJ1-2; cdr3_aa: CASSGDRGVSGYTF
v_call: TRBV7-8; j_call: TRBJ1-1; cdr3_aa: CASSLDHRMNTEAFF
v_call: TRBV11-2; j_call: TRBJ1-2; cdr3_aa: CASSPPGHNYGYTF
v_call: TRBV7-8; j_call: TRBJ1-5; cdr3_aa: CASSLVGQGGDQPQHF
v_call: TRBV7-9; j_call: TRBJ2-6; cdr3_aa: CASSSGSSGANVLTF
v_call: TRBV2; j_call: TRBJ1-3; cdr3_aa: CASSDQGVGNTIYF
v_call: TRBV7-9; j_call: TRBJ2-3; cdr3_aa: CASSPRGQGTDTQYF
v_call: TRBV30; j_call: TRBJ2-1; cdr3_aa: CAWTSGGDNEQFF
v_call: TRBV7-2; j_call: TRBJ1-2; cdr3_aa: CASSPDGGNYGYTF
v_call: TRBV15; j_call: TRBJ2-2; cdr3_aa: CATSPPPPRENTGELFF
v_call: TRBV7-3; j_call: TRBJ2-2; cdr3_aa: CASSPTPRTVINTGELFF
v_call: TRBV9; j_call: TRBJ2-2; cdr3_aa: CASSVEGRLSGELFF
v_call: TRBV27; j_call: TRBJ1-1; cdr3_aa: CASSWGEGTEAFF
v_call: TRBV4-1; j_call: TRBJ1-2; cdr3_aa: CASSQETGTGEFGGNYGYTF
v_call: TRBV9; j_call: TRBJ2-7; cdr3_aa: CASSVKPGQGLYEQYF
v_call: TRBV28; j_call: TRBJ1-5; cdr3_aa: CASSPIGTSVNQPQHF
v_call: TRBV6-2/TRBV6-3; j_call: TRBJ2-1; cdr3_aa: CASSSLGQATGTSPVEQFF
v_call: TRBV19; j_call: TRBJ1-5; cdr3_aa: CASSPAWGVNPQPQHF
v_call: TRBV6-2/TRBV6-3; j_call: TRBJ1-1; cdr3_aa: CASSPTGGTEAFF
v_call: TRBV7-2; j_call: TRBJ2-5; cdr3_aa: CASSSPRNRETQYF
v_call: TRBV10-2; j_call: TRBJ1-4; cdr3_aa: CARQTRAREKLFF
v_call: TRBV5-1; j_call: TRBJ2-2; cdr3_aa: CASSLTGTGELFF
v_call: TRBV18; j_call: TRBJ2-1; cdr3_aa: CASSPYRGNYNEQFF
v_call: TRBV6-5; j_call: TRBJ1-1; cdr3_aa: CASSRMYTEAFF
v_call: TRBV5-4; j_call: TRBJ2-1; cdr3_aa: CASSLGEDEQFF